The T cell receptor beta chain under discussion was sequenced for a study of cytotoxic CD8 clonotypes in ibrutinib-treated CLL. About the research overall: A median around 12 months of treatment, range 6 to 36, preceded the collection of response samples.

The study's findings and limits: Public clonotypes (which were uncommon) either contracted or remained stable on treatment.

Targeted sequencing depth ranged from 1 in 200,000 to 1 in 1 million T cells. Method: immunoSEQ multiplex PCR; TCRdb's copy keeps in-frame clones and lacks some. Of about 39,000 clones in the sample, about 65% were seen once. Germline CDR1 GTSNPN, CDR2 SVGIG (reference sequence). This CDR3 has 15 amino acids. V trimming: 5 bases; J trimming: 6 bases; junction bases outside the gene matches: 10. Note on this clone: Its antigen is currently unknown.

The TCR originated in a human donor with chronic lymphocytic leukemia. The chain joins TRBV30 to TRBJ2-7; 13 nucleotides line up with TRBD2. The sample in question was PBMCs, obtained at disease progression, from a patient treated with ibrutinib. As DNA, the CDR3 is TGTGCCTGGGCTAGACTAGCGGGAGGTTCCCGCGAGCAGTACTTC. Protein product: CAWARLAGGSREQYF.